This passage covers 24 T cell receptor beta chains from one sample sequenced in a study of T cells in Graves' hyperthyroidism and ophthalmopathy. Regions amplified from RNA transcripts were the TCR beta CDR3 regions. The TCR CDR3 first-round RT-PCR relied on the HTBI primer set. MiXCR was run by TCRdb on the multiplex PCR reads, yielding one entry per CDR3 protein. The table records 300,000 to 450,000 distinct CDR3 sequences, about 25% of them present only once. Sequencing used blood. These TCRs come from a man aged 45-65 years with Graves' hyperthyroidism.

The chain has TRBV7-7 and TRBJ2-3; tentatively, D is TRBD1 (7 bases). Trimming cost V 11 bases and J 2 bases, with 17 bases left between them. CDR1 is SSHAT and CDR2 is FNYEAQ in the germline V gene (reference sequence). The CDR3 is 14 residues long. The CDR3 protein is CAGSGGGTTDTQYF. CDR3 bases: TGTGCCGGCTCAGGAGGGGGCACCACAGATACGCAGTATTTT.

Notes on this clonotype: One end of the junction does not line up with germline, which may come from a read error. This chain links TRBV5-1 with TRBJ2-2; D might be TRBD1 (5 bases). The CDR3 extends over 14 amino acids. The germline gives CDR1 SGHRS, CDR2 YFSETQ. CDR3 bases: TGTGCCAGCACCAGGGCCTTTACAGAAGGGGAGCTGTTTTTT. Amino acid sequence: CASTRAFTEGELFF.

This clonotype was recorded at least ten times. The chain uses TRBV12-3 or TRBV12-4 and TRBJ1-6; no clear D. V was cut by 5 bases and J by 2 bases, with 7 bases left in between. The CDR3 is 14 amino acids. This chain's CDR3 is CASSRRTYNSPLHF. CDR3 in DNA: TGTGCCAGCAGTCGCCGGACCTATAATTCACCCCTCCACTTT.

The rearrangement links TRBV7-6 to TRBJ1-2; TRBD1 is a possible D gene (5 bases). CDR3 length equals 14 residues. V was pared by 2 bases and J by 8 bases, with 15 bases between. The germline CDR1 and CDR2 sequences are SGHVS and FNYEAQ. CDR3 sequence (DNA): TGTGCCAGCAGCTTAAAGCAGGGTACTCAGGGCTACACCTTC. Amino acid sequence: CASSLKQGTQGYTF.

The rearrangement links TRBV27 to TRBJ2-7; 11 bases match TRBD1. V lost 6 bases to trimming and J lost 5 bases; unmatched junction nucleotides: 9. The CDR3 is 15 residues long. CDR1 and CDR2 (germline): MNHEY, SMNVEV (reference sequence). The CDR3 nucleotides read TGTGCCAGCAGAATGGACAGGGGGCGCCCGAACGAGCAGTACTTC. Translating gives CASRMDRGRPNEQYF.

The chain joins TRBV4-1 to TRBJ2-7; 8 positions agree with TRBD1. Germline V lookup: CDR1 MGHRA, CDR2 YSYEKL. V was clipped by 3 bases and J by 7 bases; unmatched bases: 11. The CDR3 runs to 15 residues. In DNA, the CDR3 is TGCGCCAGCAGCCAGGAGGACAGGGCAGTAGAAGAGCAGTACTTC. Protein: CASSQEDRAVEEQYF.

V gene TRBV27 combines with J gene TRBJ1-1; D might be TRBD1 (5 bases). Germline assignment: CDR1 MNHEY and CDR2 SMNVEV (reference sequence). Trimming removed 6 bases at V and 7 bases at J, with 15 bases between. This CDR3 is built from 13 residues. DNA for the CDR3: TGTGCCAGCAGGTCGCCGGGACGCTATGAAGCTTTCTTT. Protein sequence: CASRSPGRYEAFF.

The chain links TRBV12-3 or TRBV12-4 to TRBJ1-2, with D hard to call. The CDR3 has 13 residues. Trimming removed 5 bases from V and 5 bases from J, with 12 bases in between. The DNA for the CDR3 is TGTGCCAGCAGTCCCCGGGTCGAATATGGCTACACCTTC. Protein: CASSPRVEYGYTF.

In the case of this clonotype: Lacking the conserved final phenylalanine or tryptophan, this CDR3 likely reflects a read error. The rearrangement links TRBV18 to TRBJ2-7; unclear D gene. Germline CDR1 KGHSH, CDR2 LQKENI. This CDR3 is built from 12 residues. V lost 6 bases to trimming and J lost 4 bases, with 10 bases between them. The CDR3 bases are TGTGCCAGCTCTACCGGCGAATACGAGCAGTACCTC. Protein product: CASSTGEYEQYL.

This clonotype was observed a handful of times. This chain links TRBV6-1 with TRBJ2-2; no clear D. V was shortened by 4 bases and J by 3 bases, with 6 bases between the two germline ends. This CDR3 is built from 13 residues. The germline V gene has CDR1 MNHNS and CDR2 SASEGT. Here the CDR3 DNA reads TGTGCCAGCAGTGCTGGATACACCGGGGAGCTGTTTTTT. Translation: CASSAGYTGELFF.

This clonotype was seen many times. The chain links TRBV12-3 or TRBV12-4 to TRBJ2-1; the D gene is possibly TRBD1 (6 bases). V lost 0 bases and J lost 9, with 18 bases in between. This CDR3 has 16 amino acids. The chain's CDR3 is CASSLALGRGKGEQFF. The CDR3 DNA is TGTGCCAGCAGTTTAGCATTGGGAAGGGGGAAGGGTGAGCAGTTCTTC.

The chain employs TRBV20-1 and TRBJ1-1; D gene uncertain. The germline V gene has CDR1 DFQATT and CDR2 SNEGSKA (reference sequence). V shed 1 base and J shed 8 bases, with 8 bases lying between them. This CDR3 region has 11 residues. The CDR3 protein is CSARVFEEAFF. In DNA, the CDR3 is TGCAGTGCTAGAGTTTTCGAGGAAGCTTTCTTT.

The chain's CDR3 is CASSIKTGHYGYTF. The CDR3 DNA follows: TGTGCCAGCAGCATAAAAACAGGGCACTATGGCTACACCTTC. The chain has TRBV3-1 and TRBJ1-2; tentatively, D is TRBD1 (6 bases). CDR1 is LGHDT and CDR2 is YNNKEL in the germline V gene (reference sequence). Trimming stripped 5 bases from V and 3 bases from J, with 13 bases between. The CDR3 is 14 residues long.

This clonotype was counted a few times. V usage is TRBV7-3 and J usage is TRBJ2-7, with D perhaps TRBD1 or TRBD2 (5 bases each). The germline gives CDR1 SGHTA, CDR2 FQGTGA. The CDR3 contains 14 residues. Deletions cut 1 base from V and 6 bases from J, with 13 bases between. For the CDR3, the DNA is TGTGCCAGCAGCTTAAAATCGGGGCAGGGCGAGCAGTACTTC. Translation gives CASSLKSGQGEQYF.

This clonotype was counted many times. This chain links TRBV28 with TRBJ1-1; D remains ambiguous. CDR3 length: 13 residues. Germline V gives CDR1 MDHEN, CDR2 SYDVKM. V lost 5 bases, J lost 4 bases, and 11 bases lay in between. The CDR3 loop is CASSPYVITEAFF. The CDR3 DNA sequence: TGTGCCAGCAGTCCATATGTTATCACTGAAGCTTTCTTT.

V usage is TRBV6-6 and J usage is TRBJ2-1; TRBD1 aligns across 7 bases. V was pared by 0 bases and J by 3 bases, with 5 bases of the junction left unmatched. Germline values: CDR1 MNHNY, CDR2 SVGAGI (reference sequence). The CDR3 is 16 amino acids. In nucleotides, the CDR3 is TGTGCCAGCAGTTACTCACGGCAGGGGGTCTACAATGAGCAGTTCTTC. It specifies CASSYSRQGVYNEQFF.

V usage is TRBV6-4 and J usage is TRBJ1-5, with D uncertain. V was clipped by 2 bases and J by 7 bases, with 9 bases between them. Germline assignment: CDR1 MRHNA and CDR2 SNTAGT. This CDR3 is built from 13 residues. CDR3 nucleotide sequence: TGTGCCAGCAGTGACGTGGTGGGCCAGCCCCAGCATTTT. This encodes CASSDVVGQPQHF.

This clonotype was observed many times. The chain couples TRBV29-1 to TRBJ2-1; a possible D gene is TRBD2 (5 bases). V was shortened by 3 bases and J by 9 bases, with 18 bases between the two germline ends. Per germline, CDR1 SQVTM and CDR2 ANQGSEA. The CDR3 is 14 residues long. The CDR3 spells CSVEPLGREPEQFF. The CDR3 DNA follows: TGCAGCGTTGAGCCACTAGGCCGGGAACCTGAGCAGTTCTTC.

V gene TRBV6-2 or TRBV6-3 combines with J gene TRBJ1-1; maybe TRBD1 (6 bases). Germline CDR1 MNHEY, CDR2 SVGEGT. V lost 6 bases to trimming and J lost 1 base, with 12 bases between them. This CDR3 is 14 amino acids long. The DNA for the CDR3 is TGTGCCAGCAGGGAACAGGGAAAGAACACTGAAGCTTTCTTT. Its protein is CASREQGKNTEAFF.

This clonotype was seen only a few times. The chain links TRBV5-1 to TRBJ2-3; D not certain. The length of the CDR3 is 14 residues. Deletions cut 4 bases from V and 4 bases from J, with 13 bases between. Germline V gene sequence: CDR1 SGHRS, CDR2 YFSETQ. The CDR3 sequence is CASSPLGGADTQYF. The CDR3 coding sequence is TGCGCCAGCAGCCCCCTGGGTGGGGCAGATACGCAGTATTTT.

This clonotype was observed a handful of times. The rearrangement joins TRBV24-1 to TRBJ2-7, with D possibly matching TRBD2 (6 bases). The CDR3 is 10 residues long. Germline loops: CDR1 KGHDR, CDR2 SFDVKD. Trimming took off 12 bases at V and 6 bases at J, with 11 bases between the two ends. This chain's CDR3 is CAPAGPEQYF. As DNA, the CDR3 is TGTGCCCCGGCGGGGCCCGAGCAGTACTTC.

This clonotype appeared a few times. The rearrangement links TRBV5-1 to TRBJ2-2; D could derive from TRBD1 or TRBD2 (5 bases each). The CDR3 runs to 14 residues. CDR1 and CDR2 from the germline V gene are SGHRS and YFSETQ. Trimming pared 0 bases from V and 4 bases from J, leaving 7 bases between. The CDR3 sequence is CASSLVGVTGELFF. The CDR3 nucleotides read TGCGCCAGCAGCTTGGTGGGGGTCACCGGGGAGCTGTTTTTT.

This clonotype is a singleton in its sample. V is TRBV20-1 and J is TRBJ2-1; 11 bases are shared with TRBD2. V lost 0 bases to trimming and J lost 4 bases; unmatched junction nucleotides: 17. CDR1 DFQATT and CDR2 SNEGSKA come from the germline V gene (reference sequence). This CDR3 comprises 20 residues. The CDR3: CSARDWGLLMTSGKYNEQFF. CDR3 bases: TGCAGTGCTAGAGATTGGGGTCTCCTGATGACTAGCGGGAAATACAATGAGCAGTTCTTC.

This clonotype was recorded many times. The CDR3 protein is CASSDSGGYTEAFF. CDR3 coding DNA: TGTGCCAGCAGTGATTCGGGTGGGTACACTGAAGCTTTCTTT. V gene TRBV6-1 combines with J gene TRBJ1-1; D call uncertain. This CDR3 has 14 residues. V dropped 3 bases and J dropped 3 bases, with 11 bases sitting between them. Germline CDR1 reads MNHNS; CDR2 reads SASEGT.